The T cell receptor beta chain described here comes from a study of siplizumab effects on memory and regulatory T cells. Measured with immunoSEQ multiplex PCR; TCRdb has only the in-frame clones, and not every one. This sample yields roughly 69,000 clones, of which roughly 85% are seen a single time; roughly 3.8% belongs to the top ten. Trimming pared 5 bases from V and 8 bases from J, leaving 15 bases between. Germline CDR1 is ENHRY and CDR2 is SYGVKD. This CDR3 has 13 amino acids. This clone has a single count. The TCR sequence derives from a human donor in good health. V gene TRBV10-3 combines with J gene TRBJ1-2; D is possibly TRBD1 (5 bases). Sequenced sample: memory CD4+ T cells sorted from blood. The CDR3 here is CAISMAGTRGYTF. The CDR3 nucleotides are TGTGCCATCAGTATGGCAGGGACCCGCGGCTACACCTTC.